Listed below are T cell receptor beta chains from one sample, sequenced in a study of identical twins. MiXCR was run by TCRdb on the 5' RACE reads, yielding one entry per CDR3 protein. The sample carries approximately 680,000 distinct CDR3 sequences, 7.1% recorded once. The same sample was also used in a study of yellow fever vaccine responses in identical twins.

The specimen was PBMCs. The receptor source for this set is a woman in her late teens or twenties in good health. CDR3s include the opening cysteine and the closing phenylalanine or tryptophan. The D gene is left open where the match is weak. Clone size is not always given. Where it is, it says once, few, many or a class for expanded clones.

J: TRBJ2-1
D: TRBD2
size: few
V: TRBV20-1
DNA: TGCAGTGCTAGACCACTAGCGGGAGTATTCAATGAGCAGTTCTTC
CDR3: CSARPLAGVFNEQFF

J: TRBJ2-1
D: -
size: -
V: TRBV5-1
DNA: TGCGCCAGCAGCCTGACAAGCGAAGTCACCTACAATGAGCAGTTCTTC
CDR3: CASSLTSEVTYNEQFF

J: TRBJ2-1
D: -
size: few
V: TRBV5-1
DNA: TGCGCCAGCAGCTTGTTTTTAGGGACTGGAGCCGATGAGCAGTTCTTC
CDR3: CASSLFLGTGADEQFF

J: TRBJ1-2
D: TRBD1
size: few
V: TRBV12-3/TRBV12-4
DNA: TGTGCCAGCAGCACACAGGGGAACTATGGCTACACCTTC
CDR3: CASSTQGNYGYTF

J: TRBJ1-6
D: TRBD1
size: many
V: TRBV7-9
DNA: TGTGCCAGCAGCAGACAGGGCGTAAATTCACCCCTCCACTTT
CDR3: CASSRQGVNSPLHF

J: TRBJ2-2
D: TRBD2
size: many
V: TRBV5-1
DNA: TGCGCCAGCAGCAACGGACTAGCGGGAGAACCCGGGGAGCTGTTTTTT
CDR3: CASSNGLAGEPGELFF

J: TRBJ1-2
D: -
size: -
V: TRBV6-2/TRBV6-3
DNA: TGTGCCAGCAGTTACAGCCGGGCCTGGGATGGCTACACCTTC
CDR3: CASSYSRAWDGYTF

J: TRBJ2-3
D: -
size: -
V: TRBV12-3/TRBV12-4
DNA: TGTGCCAGCAACCGACAGCGCCCAGATACGCAGTATTTT
CDR3: CASNRQRPDTQYF

J: TRBJ1-2
D: -
size: few
V: TRBV5-6
DNA: TGTGCCAGCAGCTTGTGGGACACACGAGCTAACTATGGCTACACCTTC
CDR3: CASSLWDTRANYGYTF

J: TRBJ1-1
D: TRBD1
size: -
V: TRBV10-3
DNA: TGTGCCATCAGTAACCGACAGGGTGGCACTGAAGCTTTCTTT
CDR3: CAISNRQGGTEAFF

J: TRBJ1-6
D: -
size: few
V: TRBV20-1
DNA: TGCAGTGCTCCTCGGTCCCCCTATAATTCACCCCTCCACTTT
CDR3: CSAPRSPYNSPLHF

J: TRBJ2-5
D: -
size: few
V: TRBV5-1
DNA: TGCGCCAGCAGCAGCCAAGACGGGGAGACCCAGTACTTC
CDR3: CASSSQDGETQYF

J: TRBJ2-4
D: -
size: few
V: TRBV5-1
DNA: TGCGCCAGCAGTTTCTCCGGGACGGAAAACATTCAGTACTTC
CDR3: CASSFSGTENIQYF

J: TRBJ2-2
D: -
size: -
V: TRBV18
DNA: TGTGCCAGCTCACCCCCCCTAAGCGGCTCGGGCACCGGGGAGCTGTTTTTT
CDR3: CASSPPLSGSGTGELFF

J: TRBJ2-2
D: -
size: many
V: TRBV29-1
DNA: TGCAGCGTTACCTACTCGGGGTCCGGGGAGCTGTTTTTT
CDR3: CSVTYSGSGELFF

J: TRBJ1-5
D: -
size: many
V: TRBV6-6
DNA: TGTGCCAGCAGTTACCCCGCCGGGCCCCAGCATTTT
CDR3: CASSYPAGPQHF

J: TRBJ2-1
D: -
size: few
V: TRBV7-9
DNA: TGTGCCAGCAGCTTAGTACGACAGCACAATGAGCAGTTCTTC
CDR3: CASSLVRQHNEQFF

J: TRBJ1-1
D: -
size: few
V: TRBV20-1
DNA: TGCAGTGCTAGAGATCTACGGGTAGCTGAAGCTTTCTTT
CDR3: CSARDLRVAEAFF

J: TRBJ2-3
D: TRBD2
size: -
V: TRBV28
DNA: TGTGCCAGCAGCCCCGGGTTTAGCGGGAGGCTTACAGATACGCAGTATTTT
CDR3: CASSPGFSGRLTDTQYF

J: TRBJ2-1
D: TRBD1
size: many
V: TRBV15
DNA: TGTGCCACCAGCACTACAGGGGGCAATGAGCAGTTCTTC
CDR3: CATSTTGGNEQFF

J: TRBJ2-3
D: -
size: -
V: TRBV6-5
DNA: TGTGCCAGCAGCAAATCGAGGAAGGAACAGAGCACAGATACGCAGTATTTT
CDR3: CASSKSRKEQSTDTQYF

J: TRBJ2-2
D: -
size: many
V: TRBV18
DNA: TGTGCCAGCTCACCACGGGTCGTCACCGGGGAGCTGTTTTTT
CDR3: CASSPRVVTGELFF

J: TRBJ2-7
D: TRBD2
size: many
V: TRBV20-1
DNA: TGCAGTGCTGACGGGACTAGCGGATACGAGCAGTACTTC
CDR3: CSADGTSGYEQYF

J: TRBJ2-5
D: -
size: once
V: TRBV3-1
DNA: TGTGCCAGCAGCCAAGATGTTAGCCGAGAGACCCAGTACTTC
CDR3: CASSQDVSRETQYF

J: TRBJ2-3
D: -
size: -
V: TRBV27
DNA: TGTGCCAGCAGTCCCCGGGCCGCTTACACAGATACGCAGTATTTT
CDR3: CASSPRAAYTDTQYF

J: TRBJ2-1
D: -
size: few
V: TRBV21-1
DNA: TGTGCCAGCAGCAAACCGACAGGGCATTCTAAACATGAGCAGTTCTTC
CDR3: CASSKPTGHSKHEQFF

J: TRBJ2-2
D: -
size: -
V: TRBV12-3/TRBV12-4
DNA: TGTGCCAGCAGTTTTAAAATTAGGTTGTCATATCTGTCCGGGGAGCTGTTTTTT
CDR3: CASSFKIRLSYLSGELFF

J: TRBJ2-1
D: -
size: few
V: TRBV5-1
DNA: TGCGCCAGCAGCCCGCCACTAGTGAGCTCCTACAATGAGCAGTTCTTC
CDR3: CASSPPLVSSYNEQFF

J: TRBJ1-3
D: -
size: few
V: TRBV12-3/TRBV12-4
DNA: TGTGCCAGCAGTTTAGACGGTGGAAACACCATATATTTT
CDR3: CASSLDGGNTIYF

J: TRBJ2-1
D: TRBD2
size: few
V: TRBV3-1
DNA: TGTGCCAGCAGCCTGTTGACTAGCGTCTCCAATGAGCAGTTCTTC
CDR3: CASSLLTSVSNEQFF

J: TRBJ2-5
D: -
size: few
V: TRBV7-3
DNA: TGTGCCAGCAGCTTCCAGCAAAAAGAGACCCAGTACTTC
CDR3: CASSFQQKETQYF

J: TRBJ1-1
D: -
size: few
V: TRBV10-2
DNA: TGCGCCAGCAGTGATTTACGGGGCCCCGCGGGCACTGAAGCTTTCTTT
CDR3: CASSDLRGPAGTEAFF

J: TRBJ1-2
D: TRBD1
size: -
V: TRBV3-1
DNA: TGTGCCAGCAGCCCGGGGACAGGGGATAACTATGGCTACACCTTC
CDR3: CASSPGTGDNYGYTF

J: TRBJ2-7
D: TRBD1
size: many
V: TRBV5-1
DNA: TGCGCCAGCAGCTTGGGGGACAGGTCCTACGAGCAGTACTTC
CDR3: CASSLGDRSYEQYF

J: TRBJ2-7
D: -
size: -
V: TRBV12-3/TRBV12-4
DNA: TGTGCCAGCAGCCAGGGCCCTTTTGTCGAGCAGTACTTC
CDR3: CASSQGPFVEQYF

J: TRBJ1-5
D: -
size: many
V: TRBV28
DNA: TGTGCCAGCAGTTTATACAGACCCCATAGCAATCAGCCCCAGCATTTT
CDR3: CASSLYRPHSNQPQHF

J: TRBJ2-2
D: TRBD1
size: many
V: TRBV12-3/TRBV12-4
DNA: TGTGCCAGCAGGGTTGTACAGGGGACCGGGGAGCTGTTTTTT
CDR3: CASRVVQGTGELFF

J: TRBJ2-1
D: TRBD2
size: -
V: TRBV5-1
DNA: TGCGCCAGCAGCACCCGACTAGCGGGTGAAAATGAGCAGTTCTTC
CDR3: CASSTRLAGENEQFF

J: TRBJ2-1
D: -
size: -
V: TRBV5-5
DNA: TGTGCCAGCAGCTTGGTTTCCGGGACCCCCTACAATGAGCAGTTCTTC
CDR3: CASSLVSGTPYNEQFF

J: TRBJ1-1
D: TRBD1
size: many
V: TRBV7-3
DNA: TGTGCCAGCAGCTGGCAGGGGGGCACTGAAGCTTTCTTT
CDR3: CASSWQGGTEAFF

J: TRBJ1-1
D: -
size: many
V: TRBV3-1
DNA: TGTGCCAGCAGCCAAGAAGTTAGCCTTGAAGTGAACACTGAAGCTTTCTTT
CDR3: CASSQEVSLEVNTEAFF

J: TRBJ2-3
D: -
size: -
V: TRBV7-2
DNA: TGTGCCAGCAGCTCGGGAGTGGCAGATACGCAGTATTTT
CDR3: CASSSGVADTQYF

J: TRBJ2-1
D: -
size: many
V: TRBV9
DNA: TGTGCCAGCAGCATACGAGGGACAAAAAATGAGCAGTTCTTC
CDR3: CASSIRGTKNEQFF

J: TRBJ2-1
D: -
size: -
V: TRBV9
DNA: TGTGCCAGCAGCGTAACTAGCAACAATGAGCAGTTCTTC
CDR3: CASSVTSNNEQFF

J: TRBJ1-2
D: -
size: many
V: TRBV12-3/TRBV12-4
DNA: TGTGCCAGCAGTCCCCGGGACCCAAGCTATGGCTACACCTTC
CDR3: CASSPRDPSYGYTF

J: TRBJ2-6
D: TRBD1
size: few
V: TRBV20-1
DNA: TGCAGTGCCAGAAAACAGGGGGCACTGGGGGCCAACGTCCTGACTTTC
CDR3: CSARKQGALGANVLTF

J: TRBJ2-6
D: -
size: -
V: TRBV27
DNA: TGTGCCAGCAGTTTAACAACGAGCTTTGGGGCCAACGTCCTGACTTTC
CDR3: CASSLTTSFGANVLTF

J: TRBJ2-7
D: TRBD2
size: -
V: TRBV28
DNA: TGTGCCAGCAAACCACTAGCGGGAGGCCACGAGCAGTACTTC
CDR3: CASKPLAGGHEQYF